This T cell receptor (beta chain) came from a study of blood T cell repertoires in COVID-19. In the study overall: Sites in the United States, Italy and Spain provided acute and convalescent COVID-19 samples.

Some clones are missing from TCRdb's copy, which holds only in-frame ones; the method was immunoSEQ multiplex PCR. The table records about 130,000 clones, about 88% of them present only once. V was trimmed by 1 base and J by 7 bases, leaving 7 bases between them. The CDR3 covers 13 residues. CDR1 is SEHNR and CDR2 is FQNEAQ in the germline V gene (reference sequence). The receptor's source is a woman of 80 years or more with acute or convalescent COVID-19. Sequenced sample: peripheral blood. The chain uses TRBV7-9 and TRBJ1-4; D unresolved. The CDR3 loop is CASSLGGFEKLFF. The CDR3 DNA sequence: TGTGCCAGCAGCTTAGGAGGATTTGAAAAACTGTTTTTT.